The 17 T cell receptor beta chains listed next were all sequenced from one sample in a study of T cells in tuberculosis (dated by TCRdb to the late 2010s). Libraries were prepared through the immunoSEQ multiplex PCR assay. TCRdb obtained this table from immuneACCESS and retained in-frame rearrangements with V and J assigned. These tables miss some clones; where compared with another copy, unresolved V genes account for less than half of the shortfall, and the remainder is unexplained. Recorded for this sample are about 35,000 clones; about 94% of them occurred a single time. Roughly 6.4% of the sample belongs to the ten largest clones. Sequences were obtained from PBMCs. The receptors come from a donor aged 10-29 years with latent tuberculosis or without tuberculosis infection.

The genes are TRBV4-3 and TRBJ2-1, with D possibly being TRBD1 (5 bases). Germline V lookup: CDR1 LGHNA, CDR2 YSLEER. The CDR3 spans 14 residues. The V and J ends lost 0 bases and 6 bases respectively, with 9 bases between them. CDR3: CASSQDRQGNEQFF. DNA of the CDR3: TGCGCCAGCAGCCAAGATAGGCAGGGCAATGAGCAGTTCTTC.

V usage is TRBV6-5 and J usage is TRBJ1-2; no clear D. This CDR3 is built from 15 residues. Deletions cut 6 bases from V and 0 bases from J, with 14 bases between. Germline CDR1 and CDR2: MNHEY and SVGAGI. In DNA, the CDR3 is TGTGCCAGCAGCGGCGGTCGGGTAGCTAACTATGGCTACACCTTC. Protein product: CASSGGRVANYGYTF.

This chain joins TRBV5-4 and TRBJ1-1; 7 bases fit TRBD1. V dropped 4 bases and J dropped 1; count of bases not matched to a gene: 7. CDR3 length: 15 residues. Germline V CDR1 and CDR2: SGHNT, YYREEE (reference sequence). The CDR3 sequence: CASSLPGQPNTEAFF. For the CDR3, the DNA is TGTGCCAGCAGCCTCCCGGGACAGCCGAACACTGAAGCTTTCTTT.

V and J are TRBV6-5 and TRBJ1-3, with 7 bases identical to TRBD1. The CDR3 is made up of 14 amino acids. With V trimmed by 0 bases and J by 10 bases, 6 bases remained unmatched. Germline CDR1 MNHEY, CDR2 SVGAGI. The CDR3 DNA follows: TGTGCCAGCAGTTACTCGAGAACAGGGGATACCATATATTTT. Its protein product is CASSYSRTGDTIYF.

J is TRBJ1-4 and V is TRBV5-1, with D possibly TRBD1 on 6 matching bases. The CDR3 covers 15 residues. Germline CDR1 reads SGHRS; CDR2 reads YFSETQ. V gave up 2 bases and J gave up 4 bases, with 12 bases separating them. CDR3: CASSFATGDNEKLFF. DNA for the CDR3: TGCGCCAGCAGCTTCGCGACAGGAGATAATGAAAAACTGTTTTTT.

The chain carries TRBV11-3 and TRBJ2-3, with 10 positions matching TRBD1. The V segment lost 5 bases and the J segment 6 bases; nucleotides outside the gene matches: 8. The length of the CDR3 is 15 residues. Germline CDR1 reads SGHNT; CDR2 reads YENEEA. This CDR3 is CASSARQGAGDTQYF. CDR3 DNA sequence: TGTGCCAGCAGCGCCCGACAGGGGGCAGGGGATACGCAGTATTTT.

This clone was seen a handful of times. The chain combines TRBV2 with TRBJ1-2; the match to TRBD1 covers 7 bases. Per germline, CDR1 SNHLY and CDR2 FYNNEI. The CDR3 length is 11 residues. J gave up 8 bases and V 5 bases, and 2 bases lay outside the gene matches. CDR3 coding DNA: TGTGCCAGCAGTCAGGGGGTCGGCTACACCTTC. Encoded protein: CASSQGVGYTF. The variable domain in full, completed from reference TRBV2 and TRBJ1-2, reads EPEVTQTPSHQVTQMGQEVILRCVPISNHLYFYWYRQILGQKVEFLVSFYNNEISEKSEIFDDQFSVERPDGSNFTLKIRSTKLEDSAMYFCASSQGVGYTFGSGTRLTVV.

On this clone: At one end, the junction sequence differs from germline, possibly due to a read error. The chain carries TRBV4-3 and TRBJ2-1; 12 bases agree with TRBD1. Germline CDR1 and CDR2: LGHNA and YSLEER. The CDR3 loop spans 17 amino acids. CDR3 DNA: TGCGCCAGCAGCCAAGACGGGACAGGGGGCTCCCACAATGAGCAGTTCTTC. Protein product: CASSQDGTGGSHNEQFF.

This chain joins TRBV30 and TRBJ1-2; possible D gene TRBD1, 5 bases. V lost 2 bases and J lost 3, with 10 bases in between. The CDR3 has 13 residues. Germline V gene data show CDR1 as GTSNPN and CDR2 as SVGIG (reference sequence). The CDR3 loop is CAWSLVGDYGYTF. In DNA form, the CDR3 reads TGTGCCTGGAGTCTAGTAGGGGACTATGGCTACACCTTC.

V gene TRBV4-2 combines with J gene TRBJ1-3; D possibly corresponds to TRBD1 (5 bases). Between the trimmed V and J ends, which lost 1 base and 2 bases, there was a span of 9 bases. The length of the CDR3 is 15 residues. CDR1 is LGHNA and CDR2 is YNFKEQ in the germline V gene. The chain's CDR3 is CASSQVGQAGNTIYF. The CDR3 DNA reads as TGTGCCAGCAGCCAAGTTGGACAAGCTGGAAACACCATATATTTT.

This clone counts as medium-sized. The CDR3 loop is CASSVGTETNEQYF. CDR3 sequence (DNA): TGTGCCAGCAGCGTAGGGACAGAAACTAACGAGCAGTACTTC. V usage is TRBV9 and J usage is TRBJ2-7, with D possibly matching TRBD1 (6 bases). Germline CDR1 SGDLS, CDR2 YYNGEE. The V end was cut by 0 bases, the J end by 5 bases, with 12 bases between. The CDR3 extends over 14 amino acids.

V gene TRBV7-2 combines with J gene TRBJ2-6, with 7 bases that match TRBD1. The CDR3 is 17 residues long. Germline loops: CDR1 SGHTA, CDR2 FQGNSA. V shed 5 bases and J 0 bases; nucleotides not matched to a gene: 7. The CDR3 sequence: CASSMGTVISGANVLTF. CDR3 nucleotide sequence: TGTGCCAGCAGCATGGGGACAGTGATCTCTGGGGCCAACGTCCTGACTTTC.

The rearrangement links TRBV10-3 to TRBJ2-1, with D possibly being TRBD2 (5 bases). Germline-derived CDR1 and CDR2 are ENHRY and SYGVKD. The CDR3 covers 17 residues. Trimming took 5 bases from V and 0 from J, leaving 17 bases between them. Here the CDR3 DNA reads TGTGCCATCAGTCTCACTAGGTTCTTGAGCTCCTACAATGAGCAGTTCTTC. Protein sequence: CAISLTRFLSSYNEQFF.

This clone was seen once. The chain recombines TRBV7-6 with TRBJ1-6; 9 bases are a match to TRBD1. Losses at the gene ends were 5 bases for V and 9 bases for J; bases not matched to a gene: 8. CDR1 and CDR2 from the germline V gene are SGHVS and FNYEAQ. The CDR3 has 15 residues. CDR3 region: CASSPGTGSSSPLHF. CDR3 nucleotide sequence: TGTGCCAGCAGCCCTGGGACAGGGTCGAGTTCACCCCTCCACTTT.

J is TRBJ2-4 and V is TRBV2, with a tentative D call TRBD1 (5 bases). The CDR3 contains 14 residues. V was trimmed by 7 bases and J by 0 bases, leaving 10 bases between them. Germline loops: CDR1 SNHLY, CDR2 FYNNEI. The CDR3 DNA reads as TGTGCCAGCATAAGGACACTAGCCAAAAACATTCAGTACTTC. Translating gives CASIRTLAKNIQYF.

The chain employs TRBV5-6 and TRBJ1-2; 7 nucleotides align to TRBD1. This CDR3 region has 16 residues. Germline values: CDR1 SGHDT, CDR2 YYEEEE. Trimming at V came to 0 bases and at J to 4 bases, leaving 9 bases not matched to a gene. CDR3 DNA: TGTGCCAGCAGCTTGGCCCCAGGGGGGAGGAGCTATGGCTACACCTTC. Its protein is CASSLAPGGRSYGYTF.

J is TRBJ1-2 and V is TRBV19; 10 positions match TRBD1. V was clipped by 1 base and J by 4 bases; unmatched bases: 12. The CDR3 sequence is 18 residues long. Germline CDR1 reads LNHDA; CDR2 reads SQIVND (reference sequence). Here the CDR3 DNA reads TGTGCCAGTAGTATAGCCGGGACAGGGGTTCGGCTCAGCTATGGCTACACCTTC. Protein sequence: CASSIAGTGVRLSYGYTF.